The 20 T cell receptor beta chains reported below all come from one sample, sequenced in a study of blood T cells in healthy people across ages. Using a J-beta primer mix together with a sample-barcoded 5' primer, a second PCR was run for about 7 to 12 cycles. TCRdb re-derived calls from the 5' RACE reads in MiXCR, one entry per CDR3 protein. The sample has more than 900,000 distinct CDR3 sequences, almost 25% seen once. The sample was also reused in another study, on T cells of mothers and their children.

The specimen was blood. The receptors originated from a girl under 10 years old in good health.

The rearrangement links TRBV6-5 to TRBJ1-4; maybe TRBD1 (5 bases). The CDR3 has 15 amino acids. V was trimmed by 6 bases and J by 8 bases, leaving 19 bases between them. Germline V gene data show CDR1 as MNHEY and CDR2 as SVGAGI. The CDR3 spells CASSMEQGVVEKLFF. CDR3 nucleotides: TGTGCCAGCAGCATGGAGCAGGGAGTAGTCGAAAAACTGTTTTTT.

In the case of this clonotype: At one end, the junction sequence differs from germline, possibly due to a read error. The chain links TRBV3-1 to TRBJ2-2, with 8 bases aligning to TRBD2. The CDR3 is made up of 16 amino acids. CDR1 is LGHDT and CDR2 is YNNKEL in the germline V gene (reference sequence). The CDR3 loop is CASSQASGSETGALFF. CDR3 in DNA: TGTGCCAGCAGCCAAGCGAGCGGGAGTGAAACCGGGGCGCTGTTTTTT.

This clonotype was seen a handful of times. This chain uses TRBV4-2 with TRBJ1-5; no firm D call. Germline V gene data show CDR1 as LGHNA and CDR2 as YNFKEQ. V was trimmed by 0 bases and J by 7 bases, leaving 7 bases between them. The CDR3 contains 13 residues. The CDR3 protein is CASSQEWNQPQHF. CDR3 DNA: TGTGCCAGCAGCCAAGAGTGGAACCAGCCCCAGCATTTT.

The V gene is TRBV28, the J gene TRBJ2-7; 7 nucleotides agree with TRBD2. Germline loops: CDR1 MDHEN, CDR2 SYDVKM. The CDR3 has 14 amino acids. With 6 bases clipped from V and 2 bases from J, the junction kept 7 bases outside the gene matches. CDR3 DNA: TGTGCCAGCAGCGGCGGGAGTTTCCCCTACGAGCAGTACTTC. Its protein product is CASSGGSFPYEQYF.

This clonotype was seen more than once but under ten times. V gene TRBV7-8 combines with J gene TRBJ2-1, with a weak D call TRBD1 (6 bases). The CDR3 sequence is 14 residues long. V dropped 2 bases and J dropped 9 bases, with 14 bases sitting between them. Germline CDR1 reads SGHVS; CDR2 reads FQNEAQ. This CDR3 reads CASSLNRVTSEQFF. Here the CDR3 DNA reads TGTGCCAGCAGCTTAAACAGGGTGACGAGTGAGCAGTTCTTC.

This clonotype was recorded a few times. The chain is built from TRBV7-2 and TRBJ2-5; D not resolved. The CDR3 is made up of 14 amino acids. V lost 2 bases and J lost 7, with 14 bases in between. Germline V CDR1 and CDR2: SGHTA, FQGNSA. The CDR3 here is CASSLITAPGTQYF. In DNA form, the CDR3 reads TGTGCCAGCAGCTTAATAACGGCCCCCGGGACCCAGTACTTC.

V gene TRBV4-3 combines with J gene TRBJ2-1; 9 bases are a match to TRBD2. TRBJ2-7 matches the DNA end more closely, so the J call is doubtful. The germline V gene encodes CDR1 LGHNA and CDR2 YSLEER. The CDR3 runs 17 residues. The CDR3 loop is CASSQDPLRGGTYEQYF. Here the CDR3 DNA reads TGCGCCAGCAGCCAAGATCCCTTGCGGGGGGGGACTTACGAGCAGTACTTC.

The chain couples TRBV4-1 to TRBJ1-4, with unresolved D. V was pared by 4 bases and J by 5 bases, with 11 bases between. The germline gives CDR1 MGHRA, CDR2 YSYEKL. CDR3 length: 14 amino acids. The DNA for the CDR3 is TGCGCCAGCAGCCTTGGGATTTTCAATGAAAAACTGTTTTTT. Protein product: CASSLGIFNEKLFF.

This clonotype came up a few times. The rearrangement links TRBV29-1 to TRBJ1-1; D remains ambiguous. Germline lookup yields CDR1 SQVTM and CDR2 ANQGSEA. V was pared by 6 bases and J by 3 bases, with 11 bases between. CDR3 length: 12 residues. CDR3 in amino acids: CSVHLSDTEAFF. The CDR3 DNA follows: TGCAGCGTCCATCTAAGCGACACTGAAGCTTTCTTT.

A few counts support this clonotype. The chain is built from TRBV3-1 and TRBJ1-2; D call uncertain. The V end was cut by 0 bases, the J end by 2 bases, with 7 bases between. The V gene's germline CDR1 is LGHDT and CDR2 YNNKEL (reference sequence). The length of the CDR3 is 14 residues. CDR3 region: CASSQEARNYGYTF. In DNA form, the CDR3 reads TGTGCCAGCAGCCAAGAGGCAAGGAACTATGGCTACACCTTC.

This clonotype was seen only a few times. The chain combines TRBV20-1 with TRBJ1-2; 7 nucleotides match TRBD1. The CDR3 is 14 residues long. The V segment lost 3 bases and the J segment 3 bases; nucleotides outside the gene matches: 7. The V gene's germline CDR1 is DFQATT and CDR2 SNEGSKA (reference sequence). For the CDR3, the DNA is TGCAGTGCTAGTCCCTATACAGGGGACTATGGCTACACCTTC. Translation: CSASPYTGDYGYTF.

The CDR3 DNA follows: TGTGCCAGCAGCTTAATTAAGGGTAATGCGAACAATGAGCAGTTCTTC. It is translated as CASSLIKGNANNEQFF. The chain links TRBV11-2 to TRBJ2-1; the D is unclear. CDR1 is SGHAT and CDR2 is FQNNGV in the germline V gene. V lost 2 bases to trimming and J lost 5 bases, with 16 bases between them. The CDR3 length is 16 residues.

This chain uses TRBV9 with TRBJ1-3; D is undetermined. Germline-derived CDR1 and CDR2 are SGDLS and YYNGEE. V lost 4 bases, J lost 4 bases, and 6 bases lay in between. The CDR3 has 12 amino acids. The CDR3 is CASSPAGNTIYF. In nucleotides, the CDR3 is TGTGCCAGCAGCCCAGCGGGAAACACCATATATTTT. The variable domain in full, completed from reference TRBV9 and TRBJ1-3, reads DSGVTQTPKHLITATGQRVTLRCSPRSGDLSVYWYQQSLDQGLQFLIQYYNGEERAKGNILERFSAQQFPDLHSELNLSSLELGDSALYFCASSPAGNTIYFGEGSWLTVV.

The chain links TRBV20-1 to TRBJ1-1, with D possibly being TRBD1 (6 bases). This CDR3 comprises 12 residues. Germline loops: CDR1 DFQATT, CDR2 SNEGSKA (reference sequence). Trimming took off 6 bases at V and 6 bases at J, with 14 bases between the two ends. CDR3 bases: TGCAGTGCACAAACCAGGGGCCCTGAAGCTTTCTTT. Translation gives CSAQTRGPEAFF.

The genes are TRBV7-2 and TRBJ2-3, with 9 positions matching TRBD1. Per germline, CDR1 SGHTA and CDR2 FQGNSA. V trimming: 4 bases; J trimming: 2 bases; junction bases outside the gene matches: 7. CDR3 size: 16 residues. CDR3 residues: CASSSGGTGFTDTQYF. The CDR3 nucleotides are TGTGCCAGCAGCTCCGGCGGGACAGGGTTCACAGATACGCAGTATTTT.

This clonotype appeared a few times. The chain carries TRBV10-3 and TRBJ2-1; D gene unclear. The CDR3 extends over 12 amino acids. Trimming removed 1 base from V and 7 bases from J, with 5 bases in between. Germline V gene lookup returns CDR1 ENHRY and CDR2 SYGVKD. CDR3: CAISEFQNEQFF. In DNA, the CDR3 is TGTGCCATCAGTGAGTTTCAGAATGAGCAGTTCTTC.

The V and J genes are TRBV20-1 and TRBJ2-3; D may be TRBD2 (6 bases). V was clipped by 4 bases and J by 2 bases, with 13 bases between them. Looked up from germline, CDR1 is DFQATT and CDR2 is SNEGSKA (reference sequence). The CDR3 runs to 14 residues. The CDR3 DNA reads as TGCAGTGCTACCCGGGACTCCTTCACAGATACGCAGTATTTT. Amino acid sequence: CSATRDSFTDTQYF.

This clonotype was counted between two and nine times. The gene calls are TRBV7-7 and TRBJ2-5; D is possibly TRBD2 (6 bases). The CDR3 covers 13 residues. CDR1 is SSHAT, CDR2 FNYEAQ, per germline (reference sequence). CDR3 sequence (DNA): TGTGCTCTATCCCGGGACTACCAAGAGACCCAGTACTTC. Amino acid sequence: CALSRDYQETQYF.

The V gene is TRBV21-1, the J gene TRBJ1-5; the D call TRBD1 from the table was never checked on the DNA. TRBV21-1 is described as a pseudogene. The CDR3 consists of 16 residues. The CDR3 sequence: CASNKLTGYSNQPQHF. DNA for the CDR3: TGTGCCAGCAACAAACTTACAGGGTATAGCAATCAGCCCCAGCATTTT.

The gene calls are TRBV6-2 or TRBV6-3 and TRBJ2-6; D remains unclear. This CDR3 has 16 residues. Germline loops: CDR1 MNHEY, CDR2 SVGEGT. V lost 3 bases and J 1 base, leaving 10 bases between the germline ends. The CDR3 spells CASSYDAGSGANVLTF. The CDR3 DNA sequence: TGTGCCAGCAGTTATGATGCAGGTTCTGGGGCCAACGTCCTGACTTTC.